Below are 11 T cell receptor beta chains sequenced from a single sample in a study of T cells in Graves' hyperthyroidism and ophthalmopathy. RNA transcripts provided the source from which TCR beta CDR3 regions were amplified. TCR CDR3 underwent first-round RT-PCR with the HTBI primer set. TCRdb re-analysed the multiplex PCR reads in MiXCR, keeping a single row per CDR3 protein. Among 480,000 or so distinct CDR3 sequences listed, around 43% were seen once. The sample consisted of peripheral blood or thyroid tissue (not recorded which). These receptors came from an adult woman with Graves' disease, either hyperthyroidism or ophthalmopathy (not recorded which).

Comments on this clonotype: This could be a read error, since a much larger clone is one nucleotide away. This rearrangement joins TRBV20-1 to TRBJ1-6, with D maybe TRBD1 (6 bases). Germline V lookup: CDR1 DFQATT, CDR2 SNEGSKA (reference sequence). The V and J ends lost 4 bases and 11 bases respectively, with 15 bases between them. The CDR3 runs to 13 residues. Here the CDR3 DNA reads TGCAGTGCTAAGTCAGGGGTAGTCACACCCCTCCACTTT. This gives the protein CSAKSGVVTPLHF.

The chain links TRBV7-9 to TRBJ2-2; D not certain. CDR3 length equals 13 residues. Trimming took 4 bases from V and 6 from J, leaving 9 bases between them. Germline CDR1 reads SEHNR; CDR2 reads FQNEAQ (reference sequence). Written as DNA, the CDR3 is TGTGCCAGCAGCTCCCCGAAGTCCGGGGAGCTGTTTTTT. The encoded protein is CASSSPKSGELFF.

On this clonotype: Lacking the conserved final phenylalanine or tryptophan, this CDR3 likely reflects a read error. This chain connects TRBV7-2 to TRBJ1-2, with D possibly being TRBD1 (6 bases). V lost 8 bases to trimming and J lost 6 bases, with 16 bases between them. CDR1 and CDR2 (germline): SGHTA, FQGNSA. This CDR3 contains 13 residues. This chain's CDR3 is CASGLGGMDGYTS. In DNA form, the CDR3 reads TGTGCCAGCGGTCTAGGGGGTATGGATGGCTACACCTCC.

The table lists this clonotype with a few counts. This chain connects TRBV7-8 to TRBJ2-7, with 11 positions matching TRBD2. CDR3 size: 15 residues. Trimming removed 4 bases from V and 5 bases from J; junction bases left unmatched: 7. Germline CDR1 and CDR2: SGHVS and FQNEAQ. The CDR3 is CASSSATSGEDEQYF. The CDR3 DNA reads TGTGCCAGCAGCTCAGCGACTAGCGGGGAAGACGAGCAGTACTTC.

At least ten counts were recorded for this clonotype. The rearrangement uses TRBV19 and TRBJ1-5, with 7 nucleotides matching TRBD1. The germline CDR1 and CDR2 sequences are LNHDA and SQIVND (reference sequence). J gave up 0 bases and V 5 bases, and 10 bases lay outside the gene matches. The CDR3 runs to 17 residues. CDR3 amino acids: CASSPRGGFSSNQPQHF. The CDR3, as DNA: TGTGCCAGTAGTCCCAGGGGGGGATTTTCTAGCAATCAGCCCCAGCATTTT. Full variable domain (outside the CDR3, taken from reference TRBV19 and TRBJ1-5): DGGITQSPKYLFRKEGQNVTLSCEQNLNHDAMYWYRQDPGQGLRLIYYSQIVNDFQKGDIAEGYSVSREKKESFPLTVTSAQKNPTAFYLCASSPRGGFSSNQPQHFGDGTRLSIL.

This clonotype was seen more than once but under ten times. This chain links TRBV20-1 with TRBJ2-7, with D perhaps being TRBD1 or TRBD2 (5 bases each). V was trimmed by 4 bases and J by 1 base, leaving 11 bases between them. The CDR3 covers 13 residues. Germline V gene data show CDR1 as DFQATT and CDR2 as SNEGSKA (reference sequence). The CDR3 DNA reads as TGCAGTGCTACCGGGACGGCATCCTACGAGCAGTACTTC. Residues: CSATGTASYEQYF.

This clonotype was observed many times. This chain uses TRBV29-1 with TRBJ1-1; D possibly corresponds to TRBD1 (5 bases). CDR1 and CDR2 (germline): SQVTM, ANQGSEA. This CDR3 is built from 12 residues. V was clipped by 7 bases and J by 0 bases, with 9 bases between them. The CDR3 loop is CSGWGVNTEAFF. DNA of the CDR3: TGCAGCGGGTGGGGGGTGAACACTGAAGCTTTCTTT.

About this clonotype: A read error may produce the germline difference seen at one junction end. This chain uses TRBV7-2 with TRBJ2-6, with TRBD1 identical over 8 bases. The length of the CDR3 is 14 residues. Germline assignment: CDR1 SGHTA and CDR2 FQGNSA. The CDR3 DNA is TGTGCCAGCAGCTTACAGACAGGGGCCAACGTCATGACTTTC. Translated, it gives CASSLQTGANVMTF.

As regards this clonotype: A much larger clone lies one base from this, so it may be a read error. The CDR3 loop reads CASSPGTGTFTQQYF. CDR3 in DNA: TGTGCCAGCAGCCCCGGGACAGGGACCTTTACTCAGCAGTACTTC. V gene TRBV7-9 combines with J gene TRBJ2-7, with TRBD1 matching 9 bases. Germline CDR1 is SEHNR and CDR2 is FQNEAQ (reference sequence). This CDR3 comprises 15 residues. V shed 5 bases, J shed 8 bases, and the junction held 13 bases outside the gene matches.

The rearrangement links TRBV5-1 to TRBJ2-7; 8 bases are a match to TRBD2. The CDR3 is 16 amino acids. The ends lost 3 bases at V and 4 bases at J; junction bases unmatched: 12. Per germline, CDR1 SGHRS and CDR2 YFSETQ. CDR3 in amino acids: CASSSLAAETIYEQYF. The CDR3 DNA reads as TGCGCCAGCAGCTCACTAGCGGCCGAGACCATATACGAGCAGTACTTC.

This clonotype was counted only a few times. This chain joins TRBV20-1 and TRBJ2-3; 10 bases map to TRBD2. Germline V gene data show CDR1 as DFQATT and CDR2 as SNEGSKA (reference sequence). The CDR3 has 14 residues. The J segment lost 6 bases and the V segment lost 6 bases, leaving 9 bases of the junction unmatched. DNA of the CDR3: TGCAGTGCAATGCTAGCGGGAGCATCTGATACGCAGTATTTT. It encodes CSAMLAGASDTQYF.